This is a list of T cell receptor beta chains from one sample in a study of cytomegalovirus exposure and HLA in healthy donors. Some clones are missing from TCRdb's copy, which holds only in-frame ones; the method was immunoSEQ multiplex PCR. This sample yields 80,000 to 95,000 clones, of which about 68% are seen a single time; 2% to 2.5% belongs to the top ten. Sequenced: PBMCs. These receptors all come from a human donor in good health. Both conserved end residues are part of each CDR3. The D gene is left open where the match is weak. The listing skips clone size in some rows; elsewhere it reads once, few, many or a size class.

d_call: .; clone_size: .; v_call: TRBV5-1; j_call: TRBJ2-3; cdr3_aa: CASSLGQTTDTQYF; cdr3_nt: TGCGCCAGCAGCTTGGGACAGACCACAGATACGCAGTATTTT
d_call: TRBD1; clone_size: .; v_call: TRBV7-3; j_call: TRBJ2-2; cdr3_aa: CASSRTGTENTGELFF; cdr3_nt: TGTGCCAGCAGCCGTACCGGGACAGAGAACACCGGGGAGCTGTTTTTT
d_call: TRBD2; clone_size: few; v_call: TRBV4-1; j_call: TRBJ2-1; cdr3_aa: CASSPGLAANEQFF; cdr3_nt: TGCGCCAGCAGCCCAGGACTAGCTGCCAATGAGCAGTTCTTC
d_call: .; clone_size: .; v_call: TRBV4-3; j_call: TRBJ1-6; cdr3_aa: CASSQGLNSPLHF; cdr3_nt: TGCGCCAGCAGCCAAGGTCTAAATTCACCCCTCCACTTT
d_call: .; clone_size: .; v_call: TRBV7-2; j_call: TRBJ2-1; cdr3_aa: CASSLGGPGINEQFF; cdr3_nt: TGTGCCAGCAGCTTAGGGGGGCCGGGGATCAATGAGCAGTTCTTC
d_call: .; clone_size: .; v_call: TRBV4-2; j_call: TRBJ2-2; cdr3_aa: CASSPKTASTGELFF; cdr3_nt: TGTGCCAGCAGCCCCAAGACAGCGAGCACCGGGGAGCTGTTTTTT
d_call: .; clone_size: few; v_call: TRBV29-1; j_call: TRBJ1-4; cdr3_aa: CSVEDRGTNEKLFF; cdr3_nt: TGCAGCGTTGAAGACAGGGGAACTAATGAAAAACTGTTTTTT
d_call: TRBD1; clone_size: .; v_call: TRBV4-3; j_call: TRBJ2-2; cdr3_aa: CASSPRGQGANTGELFF; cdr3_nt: TGCGCCAGCAGCCCTCGGGGACAGGGCGCGAACACCGGGGAGCTGTTTTTT
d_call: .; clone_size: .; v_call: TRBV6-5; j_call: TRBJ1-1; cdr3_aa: CASSYVQGNEAFF; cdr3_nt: TGTGCCAGCAGTTACGTTCAGGGAAATGAAGCTTTCTTT
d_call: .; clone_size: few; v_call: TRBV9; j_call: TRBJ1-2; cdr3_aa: CASSARGGSDYGYTF; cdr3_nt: TGTGCCAGCAGCGCCCGGGGGGGTTCGGACTATGGCTACACCTTC
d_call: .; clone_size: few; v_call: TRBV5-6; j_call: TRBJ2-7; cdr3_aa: CASSLTGILQYEQYF; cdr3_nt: TGTGCCAGCAGCTTGACCGGGATTCTACAATACGAGCAGTACTTC
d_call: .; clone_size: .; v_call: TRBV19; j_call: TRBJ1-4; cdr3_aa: CASSIAPYEKLFF; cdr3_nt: TGTGCCAGTAGTATAGCTCCGTATGAAAAACTGTTTTTT
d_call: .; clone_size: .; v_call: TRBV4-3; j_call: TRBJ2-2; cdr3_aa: CASSPRAVNTGELFF; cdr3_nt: TGCGCCAGCAGCCCAAGAGCGGTGAACACCGGGGAGCTGTTTTTT
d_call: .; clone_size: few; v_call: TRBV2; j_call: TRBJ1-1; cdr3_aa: CASIRGRAEAFF; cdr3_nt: TGTGCCAGCATTAGGGGAAGGGCTGAAGCTTTCTTT
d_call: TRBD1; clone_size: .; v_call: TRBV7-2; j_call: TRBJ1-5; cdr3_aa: CASSLGVYRGRQPQHF; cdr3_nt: TGTGCCAGCAGCTTAGGGGTTTACAGGGGGCGTCAGCCCCAGCATTTT
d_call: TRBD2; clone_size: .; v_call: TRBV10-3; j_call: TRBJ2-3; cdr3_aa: CAISEVSALAGISTDTQYF; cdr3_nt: TGTGCCATCAGTGAAGTTTCGGCCCTAGCGGGGATAAGCACAGATACGCAGTATTTT
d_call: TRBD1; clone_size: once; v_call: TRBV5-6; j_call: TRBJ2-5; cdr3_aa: CASSWDRGGQETQYF; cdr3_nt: TGTGCCAGCAGCTGGGACAGGGGGGGACAAGAGACCCAGTACTTC
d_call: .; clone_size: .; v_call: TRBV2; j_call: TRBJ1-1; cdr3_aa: CASSEAGGTTEAFF; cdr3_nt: TGTGCCAGCAGTGAAGCGGGCGGGACCACTGAAGCTTTCTTT
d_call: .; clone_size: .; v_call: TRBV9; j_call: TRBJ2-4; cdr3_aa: CASSPRTAQNIQYF; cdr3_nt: TGTGCCAGCAGCCCCCGGACAGCCCAGAACATTCAGTACTTC
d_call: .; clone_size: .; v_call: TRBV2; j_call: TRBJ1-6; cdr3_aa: CASVLNPGRGSPLHF; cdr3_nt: TGTGCCAGCGTACTAAATCCGGGTAGAGGATCACCCCTCCACTTT
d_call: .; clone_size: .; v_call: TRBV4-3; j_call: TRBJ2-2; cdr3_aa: CASSQDLVPGGELFF; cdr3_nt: TGCGCCAGCAGCCAAGACCTCGTTCCCGGCGGGGAGCTGTTTTTT
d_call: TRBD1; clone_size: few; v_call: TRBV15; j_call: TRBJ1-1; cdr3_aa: CATSRAPGQGGTEAFF; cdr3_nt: TGTGCCACCAGCAGAGCCCCCGGACAGGGAGGGACTGAAGCTTTCTTT
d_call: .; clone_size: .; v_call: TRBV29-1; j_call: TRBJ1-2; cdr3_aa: CSLGGDYGYTF; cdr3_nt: TGCAGCCTGGGGGGGGACTATGGCTACACCTTC
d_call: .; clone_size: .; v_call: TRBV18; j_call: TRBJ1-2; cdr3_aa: CASSPGSIYGYTF; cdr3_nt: TGTGCCAGCTCACCAGGTAGCATCTATGGCTACACCTTC
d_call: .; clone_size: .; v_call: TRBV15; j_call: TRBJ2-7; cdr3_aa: CATSRGRQYEQYF; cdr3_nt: TGTGCCACCAGCAGAGGGCGGCAGTACGAGCAGTACTTC
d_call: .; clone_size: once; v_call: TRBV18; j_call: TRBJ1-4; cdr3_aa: CASSSGGINEKLFF; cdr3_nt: TGTGCCAGCTCATCCGGAGGTATAAATGAAAAACTGTTTTTT
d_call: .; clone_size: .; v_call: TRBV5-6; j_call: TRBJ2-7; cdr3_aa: CASSFTQSSYEQYF; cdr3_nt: TGTGCCAGCAGCTTTACACAGAGCTCCTACGAGCAGTACTTC
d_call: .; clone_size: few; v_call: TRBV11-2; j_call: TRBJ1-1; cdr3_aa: CASSPLGGRVEAFF; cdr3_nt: TGTGCCAGCAGCCCCCTTGGGGGCCGGGTTGAAGCTTTCTTT
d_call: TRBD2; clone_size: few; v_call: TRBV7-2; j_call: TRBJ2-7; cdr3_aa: CASSQTSGRQYF; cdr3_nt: TGTGCCAGCAGCCAGACTAGCGGAAGGCAGTACTTC
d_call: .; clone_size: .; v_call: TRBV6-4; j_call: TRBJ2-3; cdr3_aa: CATSVAGLNTDTQYF; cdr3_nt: TGTGCCACCTCGGTCGCGGGCCTCAACACAGATACGCAGTATTTT
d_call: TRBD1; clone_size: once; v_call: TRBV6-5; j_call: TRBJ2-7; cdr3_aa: CASSGQASYEQYF; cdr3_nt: TGTGCCAGCAGCGGACAGGCATCCTACGAGCAGTACTTC
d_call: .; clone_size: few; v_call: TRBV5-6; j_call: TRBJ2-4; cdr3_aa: CASSFLSLAKNIQYF; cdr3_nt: TGTGCCAGCAGCTTTCTTAGTTTAGCCAAAAACATTCAGTACTTC
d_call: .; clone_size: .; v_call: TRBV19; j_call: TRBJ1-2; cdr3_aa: CASSIDPTREANYGYTF; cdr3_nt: TGTGCCAGTAGTATAGATCCCACCAGGGAAGCTAACTATGGCTACACCTTC
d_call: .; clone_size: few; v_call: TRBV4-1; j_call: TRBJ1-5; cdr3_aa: CASSQVKQENQPQHF; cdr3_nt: TGCGCCAGCAGCCAAGTAAAACAGGAGAATCAGCCCCAGCATTTT
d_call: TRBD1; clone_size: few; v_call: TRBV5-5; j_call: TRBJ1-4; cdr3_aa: CASSSTGYNEKLFF; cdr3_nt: TGTGCCAGCAGCTCGACAGGGTATAATGAAAAACTGTTTTTT
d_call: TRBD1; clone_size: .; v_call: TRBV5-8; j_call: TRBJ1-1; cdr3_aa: CASSLIYVGTVEAFF; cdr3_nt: TGTGCCAGCAGCTTGATCTATGTTGGGACAGTTGAAGCTTTCTTT
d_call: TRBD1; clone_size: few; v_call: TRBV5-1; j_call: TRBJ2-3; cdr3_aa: CASRLGTGVTDTQYF; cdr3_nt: TGCGCCAGCAGGCTCGGGACAGGGGTAACAGATACGCAGTATTTT
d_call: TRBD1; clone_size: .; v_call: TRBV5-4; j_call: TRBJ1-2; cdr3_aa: CASTGQGFGIGGYTF; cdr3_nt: TGTGCCAGCACGGGACAGGGGTTCGGAATCGGTGGCTACACCTTC
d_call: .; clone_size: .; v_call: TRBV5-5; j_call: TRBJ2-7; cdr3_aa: CASSLALTETYEQYF; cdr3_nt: TGTGCCAGCAGCTTGGCACTCACAGAGACCTACGAGCAGTACTTC
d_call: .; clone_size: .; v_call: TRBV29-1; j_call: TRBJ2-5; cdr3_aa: CSVGGQVQETQYF; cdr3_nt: TGCAGCGTTGGAGGGCAGGTCCAAGAGACCCAGTACTTC
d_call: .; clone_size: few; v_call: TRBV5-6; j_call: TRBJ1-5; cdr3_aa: CASSFWGGPGQPQHF; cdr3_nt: TGTGCCAGCAGCTTTTGGGGGGGGCCCGGTCAGCCCCAGCATTTT
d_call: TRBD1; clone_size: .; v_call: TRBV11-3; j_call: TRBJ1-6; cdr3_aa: CASSRSRDRASPLHF; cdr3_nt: TGTGCCAGCAGCCGATCACGGGACAGGGCTTCACCCCTCCACTTT
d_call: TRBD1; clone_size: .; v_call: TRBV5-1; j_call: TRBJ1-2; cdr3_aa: CASSGTGRSNYGYTF; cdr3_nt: TGCGCCAGCAGCGGGACAGGGCGAAGCAACTATGGCTACACCTTC
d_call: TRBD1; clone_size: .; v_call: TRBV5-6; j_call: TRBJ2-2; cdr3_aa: CASSSDRGWYTGELFF; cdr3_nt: TGTGCCAGCAGCTCGGACAGGGGATGGTACACCGGGGAGCTGTTTTTT
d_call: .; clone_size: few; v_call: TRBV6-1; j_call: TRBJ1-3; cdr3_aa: CASSEQGISGNTIYF; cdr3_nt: TGTGCCAGCAGTGAACAGGGTATCTCTGGAAACACCATATATTTT
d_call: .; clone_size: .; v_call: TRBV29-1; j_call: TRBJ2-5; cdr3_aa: CSVDVTSEQKETQYF; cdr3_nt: TGCAGCGTTGATGTAACGTCGGAGCAGAAAGAGACCCAGTACTTC
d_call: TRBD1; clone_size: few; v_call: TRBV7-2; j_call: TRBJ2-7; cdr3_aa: CASSSNRGREQYF; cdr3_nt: TGTGCCAGCAGCTCAAACAGGGGGCGCGAGCAGTACTTC
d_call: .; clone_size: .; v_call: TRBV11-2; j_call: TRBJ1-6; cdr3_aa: CASIRGPNSPLHF; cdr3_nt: TGTGCCAGTATAAGGGGCCCCAATTCACCCCTCCACTTT
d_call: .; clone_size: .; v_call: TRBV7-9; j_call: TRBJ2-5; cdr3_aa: CASSPRATGETQYF; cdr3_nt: TGTGCCAGCAGCCCGCGGGCTACTGGAGAGACCCAGTACTTC